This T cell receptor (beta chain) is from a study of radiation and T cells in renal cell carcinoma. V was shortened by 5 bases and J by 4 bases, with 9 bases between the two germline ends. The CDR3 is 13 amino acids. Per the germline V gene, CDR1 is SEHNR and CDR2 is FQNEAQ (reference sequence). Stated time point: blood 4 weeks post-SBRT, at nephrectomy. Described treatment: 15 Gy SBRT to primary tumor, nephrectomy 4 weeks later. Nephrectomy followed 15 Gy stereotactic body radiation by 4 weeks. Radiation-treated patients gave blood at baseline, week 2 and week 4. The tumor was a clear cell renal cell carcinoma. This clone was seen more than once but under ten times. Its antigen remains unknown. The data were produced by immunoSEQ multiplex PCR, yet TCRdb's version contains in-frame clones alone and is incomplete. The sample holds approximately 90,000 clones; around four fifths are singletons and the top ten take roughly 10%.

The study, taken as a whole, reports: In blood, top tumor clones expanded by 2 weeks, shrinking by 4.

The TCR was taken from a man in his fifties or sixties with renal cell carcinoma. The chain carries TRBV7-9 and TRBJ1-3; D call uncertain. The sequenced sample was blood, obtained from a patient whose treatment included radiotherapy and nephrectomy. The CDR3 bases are TGTGCCAGCAGCCCCCTGTCCGGAAACACCATATATTTT. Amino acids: CASSPLSGNTIYF.